The text below deals with one T cell receptor (beta chain). This entry belongs to a study of blood T cell repertoires in COVID-19. Background on the study: Acute-phase and convalescent COVID-19 samples originated in the United States, Italy and Spain.

Sequencing was performed with immunoSEQ multiplex PCR; in TCRdb, only in-frame clones are kept and a portion is missing. The table shows 15,000 to 20,000 clones, with 65% to 90% occurring only once. In germline, CDR1 is SGHTA, CDR2 FQGTGA. V was clipped by 1 base and J by 0 bases, with 8 bases between them. The CDR3 is 15 residues long. This receptor was identified in a man older than 75 with acute or convalescent COVID-19. Sample: peripheral blood. The chain combines TRBV7-3 with TRBJ2-3, with unresolved D. The CDR3 DNA reads as TGTGCCAGCAGCTTAAGTGGCGGTAGCACAGATACGCAGTATTTT. Residues: CASSLSGGSTDTQYF. The full variable domain, with the rest looked up from reference TRBV7-3 and TRBJ2-3, is GAGVSQTPSNKVTEKGKYVELRCDPISGHTALYWYRQSLGQGPEFLIYFQGTGAADDSGLPNDRFFAVRPEGSVSTLKIQRTERGDSAVYLCASSLSGGSTDTQYFGPGTRLTVL.